This T cell receptor (beta chain) was identified during a study of CD8 T cells in Susac syndrome. The CDR3 is 14 residues long. With 6 bases clipped from V and 2 bases from J, the junction kept 6 bases outside the gene matches. The germline V gene encodes CDR1 MNHEY and CDR2 SVGEGT. RNA in amounts of about 0.5 to 1 ug was reverse transcribed with random hexamers. TCRdb redid the calling of the immunoSEQ multiplex PCR reads with MiXCR, one entry per CDR3 protein. This table holds under 200,000 distinct CDR3 sequences, 85% to 95% found once. Sequencing of TCR beta was undertaken in CD8+ and CD4+ T cells derived from blood.

The chain links TRBV6-2 or TRBV6-3 to TRBJ1-2; 7 bases match TRBD1. The sequence derives from a human donor in good health. The sample consisted of CD4+ T cells from PBMCs. Written as DNA, the CDR3 is TGTGCCAGCAGCCACGTGGACAGGAACTATGGCTACACCTTC. This codes for CASSHVDRNYGYTF.